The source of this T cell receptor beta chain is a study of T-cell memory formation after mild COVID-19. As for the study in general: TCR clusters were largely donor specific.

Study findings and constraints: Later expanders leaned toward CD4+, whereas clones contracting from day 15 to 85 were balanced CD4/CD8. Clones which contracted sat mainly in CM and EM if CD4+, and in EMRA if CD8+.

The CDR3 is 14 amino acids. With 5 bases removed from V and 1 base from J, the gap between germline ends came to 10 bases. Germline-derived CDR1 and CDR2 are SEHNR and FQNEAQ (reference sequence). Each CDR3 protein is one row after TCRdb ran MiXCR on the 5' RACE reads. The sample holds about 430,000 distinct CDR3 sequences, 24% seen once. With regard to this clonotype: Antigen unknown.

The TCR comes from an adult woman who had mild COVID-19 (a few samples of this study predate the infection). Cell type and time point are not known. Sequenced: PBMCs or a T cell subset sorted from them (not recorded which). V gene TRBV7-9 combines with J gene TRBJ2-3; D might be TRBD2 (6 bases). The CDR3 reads CASSREWGTDTQYF. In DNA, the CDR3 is TGTGCCAGCAGCCGGGAGTGGGGCACAGATACGCAGTATTTT.